This paragraph reports one T cell receptor beta chain. This sample stems from a study of blood T cell repertoires in COVID-19. This CDR3 comprises 15 residues. Trimming pared 9 bases from V and 0 bases from J, leaving 17 bases between. CDR1 and CDR2 (germline): LNHDA, SQIVND (reference sequence). Sequencing was performed with immunoSEQ multiplex PCR; in TCRdb, only in-frame clones are kept and a portion is missing. The data show about 140,000 clones, about 79% seen once. Sequenced material: peripheral blood. The chain is built from TRBV19 and TRBJ1-1; D call uncertain. The TCR sequence derives from a woman of 80 years or more with active or convalescent COVID-19. The CDR3 region has the DNA TGTGCCAGCGAGGGAGCAGCCAATATGAACACTGAAGCTTTCTTT. Protein: CASEGAANMNTEAFF.